This TCR beta chain was captured in a study of low-dose radiotherapy and immunotherapy resistance in tumors. Across the whole study: The authors gave intravenous cyclophosphamide 200 mg/m2 every two weeks, one day before radiation and immunotherapy.

The time point: after trial treatment. Treatment specified: LDRT plus nivolumab, ipilimumab, low-dose cyclophosphamide and aspirin (RACIN trial). Germline CDR1 and CDR2: SEHNR and FQNEAQ (reference sequence). This CDR3 comprises 15 residues. The ends lost 1 base at V and 12 bases at J; junction bases unmatched: 8. cDNA synthesis used a TRAV/TRBV-specific primer set for both chains. PCR amplification of the TCRs was performed with Phusion for 15 to 25 PCR cycles, and it relied on a constant-region primer together with a V-primer adapter. TCRdb itself ran the reads through MiXCR, one entry per CDR3 protein. The sample lists about 30,000 distinct CDR3 sequences; about half were seen once.

This material consisted of PBMCs, taken after low-dose radiotherapy plus immunotherapy. The clonotype comes from a male donor with gallbladder cancer. V gene TRBV7-9 combines with J gene TRBJ2-1; 11 bases are a match to TRBD2. CDR3 DNA sequence: TGTGCCAGCAGCTTAGTAACGGGACTAGCGGAGCGGCAGTTCTTC. It encodes CASSLVTGLAERQFF.